This T cell receptor beta chain was sequenced in a study of cytomegalovirus exposure and HLA in healthy donors (dated 2017 in TCRdb). Broadly, across the study: According to an earlier analysis of several hundred of the donors, about 179 million T cells yielded 95 million to 140 million unique TCR beta sequences and approximately 300 Gb of sequence data. About 280 gigabases of sequencing data and 80 million or so unique TCR sequences were included in an early release covering about 700 HLA-typed donors. Of the roughly 400 genotyped donors, roughly 80% fell in the genetic ancestry cluster associated with self-reported Caucasian donors. The study aimed to test whether cataloging public T cell receptors could reveal signatures of past pathogen exposure. The study used immunosequencing to profile the T cell repertoires of hundreds of subjects and linked those repertoires to cytomegalovirus serostatus. Along with the approximately 700-subject first cohort, a separate validation cohort of about 110 different subjects was used. High-throughput TCR immunosequencing, statistical association of individual TCRs with disease status, and machine learning were combined to predict cytomegalovirus infection status. A later analysis re-analyzed previously published TCR beta repertoires from 600 to 850 donors and added high-resolution HLA genotyping to study TCR occurrence patterns. Rather than drawing on any new phenotypic data, the later analysis identified candidate immune exposures from TCR beta sequences and the way those sequences occurred across donors. An earlier analysis of 587 of the donors applied high-throughput TCR beta sequencing to assess whether each TCR beta V gene segment acted as functional or pseudogenic. Donor age, sex, ethnicity and CMV serostatus were collected together with the repertoire data. A later genetic analysis took genome-wide SNP genotypes for about 65% of the 666 donors and used that subset as a discovery cohort. All discovery cohort repertoires had been generated using a single sequencing platform. Class I and class II HLA loci were covered by the typing at four-digit resolution. The number of typed donors differed by locus: about 620-640 for A, B, C, DRB1 and DQB1; about 520 for DQA1; fewer than 610 for DPA1; and roughly 470 for DPB1. About 5 DR-DQ haplotypes were handled as single units for association and clustering, since linkage in the cohort was strong. Across approximately 420 genotyped donors of the cohort, an average of roughly 250,000 unique TCR beta nucleotide sequences per donor were sequenced, and around 20% of those sequences were non-productive.

Broad study findings and their caveats: Broadly in line with IMGT annotations, most TCR beta V segments showed up in productive rearrangements about 87% or about 30% of the time in an earlier analysis of some 590 of the donors. Because counts were too low, seventeen rarely observed V segments, including chromosome 9 orphons, were excluded from the earlier analysis of about 500 of the donors. Most TCR sequences were observed very rarely across donors, whereas some public TCRs were present in many individuals. The cohort was sequenced for TCR beta chains only, and without alpha or paired-chain data the features that could be detected were limited. In a later analysis, HLA-associated TCR beta chains were found to be more clonally expanded and to have lower generation probabilities than equally common non-associated chains. The study listed around 160 TCR beta chains as associated with cytomegalovirus. Some IMGT-functional V segments, including TRBV6-2 and TRBV6-3, could not be distinguished by the 87-base-pair reads and were therefore excluded. A further reported finding was that TCR beta sequences accurately predicted the HLA-A and HLA-B alleles for most subjects in the first cohort. According to a later analysis, parvovirus B19, influenza, CMV and Epstein-Barr virus appeared linked to several top co-occurrence clusters. A group of highly shared sequence variants was considered likely to be a technical artifact of the sequencing pipeline. Compared with the 666-donor mean, donors in an Asian-associated ancestry cluster had fewer N-insertions in productive TCRs, according to a later genetic analysis. Because HLA typing was unavailable for some donors at each locus, only the typed subset was used in association tests. The presence/absence analyses assumed that sequencing depth was roughly uniform across donors, and that assumption may not be true. The authors suggested that the approach could potentially be generalized to other disease states and immunological phenotypes. Three of the identified cytomegalovirus-associated TCR beta chains were confirmed in vitro to be specific for cytomegalovirus antigens. V-gene and J-gene trimming of TCR beta chains was associated with a missense DCLRE1C variant in a later genetic analysis, and the association was replicated in an independent cohort. Correlated functional status among segregating V segments might be attributable to linkage disequilibrium, but an unknown experimental factor could not be ruled out. The only immune exposure information available for the cohort was CMV serostatus. A later analysis found that TCR association rates varied across HLA loci, with DRB1 alleles showing the most associated TCRs and HLA-C alleles the fewest. When HLA alleles, especially DR and DQ, strongly co-occurred, attributing TCR associations to individual alleles was difficult. At a false discovery rate of 0.05, a later analysis linked 16,951 TCR beta sequences to specific HLA alleles. In both the original and validation cohorts, the classifier was reported to diagnose cytomegalovirus status with high specificity and sensitivity. According to a later analysis, most CMV-associated TCR beta chains appeared to be HLA-restricted, and the HLA associations seemed to be driven largely by CMV exposure.

On this clone itself: What this receptor recognizes is not known. No base quality values were provided; no much bigger clone lies one nucleotide off.

Library method: the immunoSEQ multiplex PCR assay. A mixture of 60 forward primers for TCR Vbeta segments and 13 reverse primers for TCR Jbeta segments was used in the multiplex PCR. The CDR3 region of rearranged TCR beta genes was amplified from genomic DNA by a multiplex PCR assay. The amplified TCR beta libraries were sequenced on the Illumina HiSeq System as 87-base-pair reads. On the study's bioinformatics: A later analysis counted tens of millions of unique TCR beta chains across the roughly 700 repertoires, and 10 million to 11 million of these chains were shared by at least two donors. A nearest-neighbor algorithm error-corrected the raw reads and collapsed the reads into unique sequences, merging closely related sequences to remove PCR and sequencing errors. To assign V, D and J gene segments, CDR3 sequences were aligned to IMGT reference sequences. Each retained sequence needed at least a six-nucleotide match to both a V gene segment and a J gene segment. A rearrangement counted as productive if the CDR3 had no stop codons and remained in frame with V and J, and every other rearrangement counted as non-productive. CDR3 was defined by IMGT convention, running from the second conserved V-encoded cysteine to the conserved J-encoded phenylalanine. The earlier analysis of some 580 of the donors excluded any sequence lacking an unambiguous match to a single V gene segment. An earlier analysis of fewer than 650 of the donors classified V segments as functional when productive rearrangements were above 56.7% and as segregating when the standard deviation between donors was above 5%. A statistical classification framework was built for diagnosing cytomegalovirus status from the catalog of TCR beta chain sequences. In a later analysis, V and J genes were assigned by comparing TCR nucleotide sequences against IMGT/GENE-DB human TR gene sequences. Using the TCRdist pipeline, a later analysis assigned CDR3 sequences along with most-parsimonious VDJ recombination scenarios. In a later analysis, every TCR beta chain was defined by the combination of its CDR3 amino acid sequence and its V-gene family, and reads without a unique V-gene family were dropped. As a way to deal with suspected cross-contamination and a sequencing artifact, a later analysis dropped over 550 nucleotide sequences that were highly shared and had low generation probability. In a later analysis, a clonal expansion index for each public chain was calculated from normalized within-repertoire ranks of inferred template counts. A later analysis computed generation probabilities with a VDJ recombination model fitted to out-of-frame rearrangements, and checked the results against IGoR. A later analysis scored TCR-TCR, TCR-HLA and TCR-CMV co-occurrence with hypergeometric tests, applying a repertoire-size bias correction to TCR pairs. A later analysis estimated false discovery rates by permuting HLA or CMV assignments 20 times. A later analysis grouped co-occurring TCRs with DBSCAN, adding TCRdist sequence similarity when clustering within HLA-allele-positive subsets. For co-occurrence clustering, repertoires with fewer than 30,000 or more than 120,000 public chains were excluded, along with five or six repertoires with anomalous nucleotide sharing. Imported from immuneACCESS, the table was reduced by TCRdb to in-frame sequences with V and J called. These copies leave out some clones; in studies compared against another copy, an unresolved V gene accounts for under half, and the cause of the remainder is not known. The D gene and trimming were derived from the DNA, and the V and J assignments and clone size from that table. This sample gives 150,000 to 200,000 clones in total; roughly 90% of them show up just once. The top ten hold approximately 0.98% of the sample.

The cohort comprised fewer than 700 healthy bone marrow donors. At the time of sampling, every cohort member was nominally healthy, though immune exposures that went unrecorded were likely present. The donor was CMV seronegative and was included in the group of several hundred seronegative cohort members. A peripheral blood sample was collected from each donor, and TCR beta sequencing was performed on peripheral blood mononuclear cells. The Qiagen DNeasy Blood Extraction Kit was used to extract genomic DNA from the blood cell samples. The CDR3 runs 15 amino acids, cysteine and phenylalanine included. CDR3 DNA is the only sequence kept; it has 45 bases, read in frame from the first base. Via the germline V gene, CDR1 is MRHNA and CDR2 SNTAGT. V is cut back by 3 bases and J by 4 bases, with 3 bases in the junction unmatched.

Sequencing was done on a sample of PBMCs. The TCR comes from a boy aged 2 to 9 in good health and CMV-seronegative. This receptor chain uses TRBV6-4 and TRBJ2-1, with 10 middle bases fitting TRBD2. The sequenced DNA: TGTGCCAGCAGTGATAAAGCGGGAGGGTACAATGAGCAGTTCTTC. Its translation reads: CASSDKAGGYNEQFF.